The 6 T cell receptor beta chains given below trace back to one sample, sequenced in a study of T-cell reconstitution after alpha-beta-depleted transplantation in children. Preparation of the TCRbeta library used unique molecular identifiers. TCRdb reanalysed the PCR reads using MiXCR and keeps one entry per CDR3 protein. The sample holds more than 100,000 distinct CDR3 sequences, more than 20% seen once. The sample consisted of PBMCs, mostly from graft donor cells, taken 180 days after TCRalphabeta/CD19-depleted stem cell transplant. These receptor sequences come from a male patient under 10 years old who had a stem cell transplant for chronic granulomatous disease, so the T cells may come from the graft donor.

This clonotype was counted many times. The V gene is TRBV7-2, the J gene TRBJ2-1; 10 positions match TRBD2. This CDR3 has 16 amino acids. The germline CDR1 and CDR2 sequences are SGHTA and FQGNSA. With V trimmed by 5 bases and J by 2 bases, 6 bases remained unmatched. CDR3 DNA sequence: TGTGCCAGCAGCCCCGGGACTAGCGTGACCTACAATGAGCAGTTCTTC. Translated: CASSPGTSVTYNEQFF.

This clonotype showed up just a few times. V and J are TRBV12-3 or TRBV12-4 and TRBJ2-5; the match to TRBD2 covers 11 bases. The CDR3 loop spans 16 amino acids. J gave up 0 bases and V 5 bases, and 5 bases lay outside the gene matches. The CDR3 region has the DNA TGTGCCAGCAGTGTACGACTAGCGGGGAACCAAGAGACCCAGTACTTC. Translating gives CASSVRLAGNQETQYF.

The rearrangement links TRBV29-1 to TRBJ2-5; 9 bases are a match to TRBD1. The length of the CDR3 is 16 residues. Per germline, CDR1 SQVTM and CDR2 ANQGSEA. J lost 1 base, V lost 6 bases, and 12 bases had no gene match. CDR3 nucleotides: TGCAGCGTCCCGTTTTACAGGGGGCCCGCCCAAGAGACCCAGTACTTC. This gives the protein CSVPFYRGPAQETQYF.

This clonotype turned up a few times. The CDR3 DNA reads as TGCGCCAGCAGCTTACTCCCGGGACTAGCGGGCTATGAGCAGTTCTTC. Translating it yields CASSLLPGLAGYEQFF. This sequence joins TRBV5-1 and TRBJ2-1, with 12 bases identical to TRBD2. The CDR3 has 16 residues. V shed 2 bases and J 8 bases; nucleotides not matched to a gene: 8. The germline V gene has CDR1 SGHRS and CDR2 YFSETQ. The full variable domain, rest sourced from reference TRBV5-1 and TRBJ2-1, is KAGVTQTPRYLIKTRGQQVTLSCSPISGHRSVSWYQQTPGQGLQFLFEYFSETQRNKGNFPGRFSGRQFSNSRSEMNVSTLELGDSALYLCASSLLPGLAGYEQFFGPGTRLTVL.

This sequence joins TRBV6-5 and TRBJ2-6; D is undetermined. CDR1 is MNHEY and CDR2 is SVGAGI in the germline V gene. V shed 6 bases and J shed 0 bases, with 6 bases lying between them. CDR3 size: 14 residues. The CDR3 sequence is CASSYPSGANVLTF. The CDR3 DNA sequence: TGTGCCAGCAGCTACCCCTCTGGGGCCAACGTCCTGACTTTC.

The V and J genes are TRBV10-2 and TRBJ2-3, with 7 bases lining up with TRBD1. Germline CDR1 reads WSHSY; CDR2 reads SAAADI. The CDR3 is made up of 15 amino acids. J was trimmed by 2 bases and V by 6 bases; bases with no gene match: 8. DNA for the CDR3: TGCGCCAGCAGCCGACGACAGGGAAACACAGATACGCAGTATTTT. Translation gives CASSRRQGNTDTQYF.